The present T cell receptor (beta chain) was sequenced within a study of OX40 agonist ivuxolimab in advanced cancers. V was cut by 8 bases and J by 4 bases, with 11 bases left in between. The CDR3 length is 12 residues. Germline V lookup: CDR1 MNHEY, CDR2 SMNVEV (reference sequence). Sequencing was performed with immunoSEQ multiplex PCR; in TCRdb, only in-frame clones are kept and a portion is missing. The sample yields around 67,000 clones, about 80% seen once. This TCR derives from an adult with an advanced solid tumor such as melanoma, head and neck, liver or kidney cancer. The sample here was CD4+ or CD8+ T cells sorted from blood, taken in a trial of the OX40 agonist ivuxolimab. V gene TRBV27 combines with J gene TRBJ1-1; TRBD1 might be the D (5 bases). The CDR3 nucleotides are TGTGCCAGCGCGGGGGGACCCACTGAAGCTTTCTTT. This translates into CASAGGPTEAFF.